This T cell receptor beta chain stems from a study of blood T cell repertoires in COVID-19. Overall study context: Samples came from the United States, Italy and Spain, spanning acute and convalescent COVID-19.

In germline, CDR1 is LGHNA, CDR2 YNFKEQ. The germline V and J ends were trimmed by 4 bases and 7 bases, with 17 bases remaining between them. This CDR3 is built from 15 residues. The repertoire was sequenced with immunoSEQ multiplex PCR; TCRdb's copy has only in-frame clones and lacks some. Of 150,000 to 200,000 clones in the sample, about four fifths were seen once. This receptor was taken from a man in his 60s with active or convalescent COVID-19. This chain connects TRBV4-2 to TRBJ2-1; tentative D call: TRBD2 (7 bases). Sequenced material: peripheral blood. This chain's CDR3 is CASSLGGGPENEQFF. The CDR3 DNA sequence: TGTGCCAGCAGCCTGGGGGGGGGCCCGGAGAATGAGCAGTTCTTC.